These T cell receptor beta chains were read from a single sample in a study of T cell responses to AZD1222 COVID-19 vaccine. This table comes from immunoSEQ multiplex PCR, and its TCRdb copy is limited to in-frame clones, with some not included. This table holds some 140,000 clones, 92% found once. The sample in question was peripheral blood, obtained on day 0 of AZD1222 vaccination. The origin of the receptors is an adult in good health. CDR3s include the opening cysteine and the closing phenylalanine or tryptophan. The order of the fields is V gene, J gene, CDR3 protein.

TRBV11-1	TRBJ1-1	CASSLGSRRGTEAFF
TRBV3-1/TRBV3-2	TRBJ1-6	CASSPRSGAGYNSPLHF
TRBV3-1/TRBV3-2	TRBJ2-7	CASSQPGAGEQYF
TRBV10-2	TRBJ2-7	CASSAPGGGDYEQYF
TRBV12-3/TRBV12-4	TRBJ2-2	CASSVDRTGELFF
TRBV18	TRBJ1-2	CASSPGRGQHGYTF
TRBV2	TRBJ1-2	CASSEGQARGYTF
TRBV11-2	TRBJ2-7	CASSSGTGSYEQYF
TRBV5-8	TRBJ2-7	CASSLLGTGDNEQYF
TRBV19	TRBJ1-2	CASGLYGYTF
TRBV5-1	TRBJ2-5	CASSGRSGGETQYF
TRBV9	TRBJ1-2	CASSVDSTNYGYTF
TRBV11-1	TRBJ2-7	CASSLGPGYEQYF
TRBV5-4	TRBJ1-5	CASSSIPGAGSPQHF
TRBV19	TRBJ1-5	CASSILVGTGNQPQHF
TRBV18	TRBJ1-1	CASSPATTNTEAFF
TRBV7-6	TRBJ1-2	CASSRSTGEGYTF
TRBV18	TRBJ1-4	CASSRRNEKLFF
TRBV9	TRBJ2-3	CASGGLSTDTQYF
TRBV18	TRBJ1-5	CASSPTPSTVGNQPQHF
TRBV9	TRBJ1-1	CASSVDPSTEAFF
TRBV11-3	TRBJ2-3	CASSLGSRTDTQYF
TRBV21-1	TRBJ1-1	CASTPGPGTEAFF
TRBV2	TRBJ1-2	CASSESAARVF
TRBV7-2	TRBJ2-2	CASSLASGGELFF
TRBV5-4	TRBJ2-5	CASSPWDRVGETQYF
TRBV9	TRBJ2-2	CASSATGTLAGELFF
TRBV6-5	TRBJ2-7	CASRLAGANSYEQYF
TRBV4-3	TRBJ1-2	CASSQDPRGDYGYTF
TRBV3-1/TRBV3-2	TRBJ2-1	CASSQEGGEQFF
TRBV7-2	TRBJ1-2	CASSYNRGTEGYTF
TRBV5-5	TRBJ1-1	CASSTLGQGRTEAFF
TRBV4-2	TRBJ1-2	CASSQDWAPRSGYTF
TRBV12-3/TRBV12-4	TRBJ1-1	CASSPRSTEAFF
TRBV14	TRBJ1-1	CASSFRGQNTEAFF
TRBV10-3	TRBJ1-2	CAISESRWQGAGVSNSDGYTF
TRBV5-5	TRBJ1-3	CASSLSTVAGNTIYF
TRBV10-3	TRBJ2-2	CAISESLTGELFF
TRBV19	TRBJ2-7	CASSPVDSGYAQYF
TRBV12-3/TRBV12-4	TRBJ2-1	CASSLARRTPFF
TRBV6-2/TRBV6-3	TRBJ1-1	CASSLTGTGITEAFF
TRBV11-3	TRBJ2-2	CASSPSRDTGELFF
TRBV7-9	TRBJ2-7	CASRPSRQGSYEQYF
TRBV5-1	TRBJ1-5	CASSPTGHLNQPQHF
TRBV6-5	TRBJ2-1	CASSYSGSAGNEQFF
TRBV12-3/TRBV12-4	TRBJ1-2	CASSRLGPDGYTF
TRBV5-1	TRBJ2-2	CASSILGELFF
TRBV14	TRBJ2-7	CASSQWGGRDDEQYF
TRBV7-2	TRBJ2-2	CASSFGLPNTGELFF
TRBV4-2	TRBJ2-5	CASSQRYRGPSETQYF
TRBV19	TRBJ2-4	CASSGTGNIQYF
TRBV18	TRBJ1-4	CASSLSGLGREKLFF
TRBV5-1	TRBJ1-2	CASSLEQPRGYGYTF
TRBV9	TRBJ2-3	CASSVEGGIGDTQYF
TRBV27	TRBJ1-2	CASSPGQGGANYGYTF
TRBV3-1/TRBV3-2	TRBJ2-3	CASSQDYRGAIRSTDTQYF
TRBV7-3	TRBJ2-2	CASRRTNSNTGELFF
TRBV6-5	TRBJ1-5	CASRRGTGNQPQHF
TRBV6-5	TRBJ1-2	CASSNGQDYGYTF
TRBV2	TRBJ2-5	CASRPRLAGEETQYF